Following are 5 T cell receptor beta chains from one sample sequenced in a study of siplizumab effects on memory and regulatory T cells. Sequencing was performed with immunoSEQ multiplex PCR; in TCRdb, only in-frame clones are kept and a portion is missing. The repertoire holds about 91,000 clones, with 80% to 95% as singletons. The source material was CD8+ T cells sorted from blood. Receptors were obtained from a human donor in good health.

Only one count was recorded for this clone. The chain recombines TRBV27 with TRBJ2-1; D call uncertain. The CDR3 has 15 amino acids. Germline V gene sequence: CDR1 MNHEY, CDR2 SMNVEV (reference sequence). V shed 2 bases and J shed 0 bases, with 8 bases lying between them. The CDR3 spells CASSLNGGSYNEQFF. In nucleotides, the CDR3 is TGTGCCAGCAGTTTAAATGGCGGCTCCTACAATGAGCAGTTCTTC.

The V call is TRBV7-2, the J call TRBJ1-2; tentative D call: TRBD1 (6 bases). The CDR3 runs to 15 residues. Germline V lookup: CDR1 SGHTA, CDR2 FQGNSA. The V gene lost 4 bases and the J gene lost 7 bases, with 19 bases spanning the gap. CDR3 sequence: CASSSPEAGGVGYTF. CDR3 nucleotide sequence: TGTGCCAGCAGCTCTCCCGAGGCGGGGGGCGTTGGCTACACCTTC.

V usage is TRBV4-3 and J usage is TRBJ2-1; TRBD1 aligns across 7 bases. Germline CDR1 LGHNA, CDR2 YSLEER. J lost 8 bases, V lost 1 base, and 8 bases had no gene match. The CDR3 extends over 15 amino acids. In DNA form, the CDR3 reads TGCGCCAGCAGCCAAGGGGGACAGACCCTCGATGAGCAGTTCTTC. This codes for CASSQGGQTLDEQFF.

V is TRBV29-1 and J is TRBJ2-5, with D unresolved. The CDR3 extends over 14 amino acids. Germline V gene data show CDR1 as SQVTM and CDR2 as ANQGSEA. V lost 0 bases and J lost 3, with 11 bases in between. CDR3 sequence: CSVEDVYNEETQYF. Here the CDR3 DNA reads TGCAGCGTTGAAGATGTGTACAACGAAGAGACCCAGTACTTC. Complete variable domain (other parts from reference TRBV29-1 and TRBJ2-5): SAVISQKPSRDICQRGTSLTIQCQVDSQVTMMFWYRQQPGQSLTLIATANQGSEATYESGFVIDKFPISRPNLTFSTLTVSNMSPEDSSIYLCSVEDVYNEETQYFGPGTRLLVL.

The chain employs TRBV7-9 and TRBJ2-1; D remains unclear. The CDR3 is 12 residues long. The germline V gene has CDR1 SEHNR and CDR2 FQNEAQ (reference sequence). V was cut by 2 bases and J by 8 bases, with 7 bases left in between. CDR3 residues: CASSLLGDEQFF. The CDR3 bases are TGTGCCAGCAGCTTACTCGGCGATGAGCAGTTCTTC.